One and the same sample provided the 25 T cell receptor beta chains below, sequenced in a study of blood T cell repertoires in COVID-19. Repertoires were generated with immunoSEQ multiplex PCR, while TCRdb's copy carries only in-frame clones and drops some. This table holds about 99,000 clones, roughly 89% found once. Specimen: peripheral blood. Receptors were obtained from a man between 65 and 79 years old with active or convalescent COVID-19.

The rearrangement links TRBV2 to TRBJ2-7; TRBD1 aligns across 7 bases. Losses at the gene ends were 6 bases for V and 0 bases for J; bases not matched to a gene: 8. Germline V gene data show CDR1 as SNHLY and CDR2 as FYNNEI. CDR3 size: 15 residues. CDR3 amino acids: CASRIETGSSYEQYF. CDR3 nucleotide sequence: TGTGCCAGCAGGATAGAGACAGGGAGCTCCTACGAGCAGTACTTC.

The chain uses TRBV5-6 and TRBJ1-1; TRBD1 matches at 8 bases. The trim removed 4 bases at V and 5 bases at J, leaving 10 bases unmatched. The germline CDR1 and CDR2 sequences are SGHDT and YYEEEE. There are 15 residues in the CDR3. The CDR3 DNA is TGTGCCAGCAGCGCAAACAGGGGGAGAGGGACTGAAGCTTTCTTT. As protein: CASSANRGRGTEAFF.

This chain connects TRBV24-1 to TRBJ2-3, with TRBD1 matching over 11 bases. The CDR3 contains 13 residues. CDR1 and CDR2 (germline): KGHDR, SFDVKD. J gave up 2 bases and V 11 bases, and 2 bases lay outside the gene matches. CDR3: CASGQGATDTQYF. The CDR3 region has the DNA TGTGCCAGCGGACAGGGGGCCACAGATACGCAGTATTTT.

The gene calls are TRBV5-6 and TRBJ1-5, with a tentative D call TRBD1 (5 bases). This CDR3 is built from 18 residues. With 5 bases removed from V and 0 bases from J, the gap between germline ends came to 21 bases. Germline V lookup: CDR1 SGHDT, CDR2 YYEEEE. The CDR3 here is CASRIRSGFEDSNQPQHF. CDR3 sequence (DNA): TGTGCCAGCAGGATTAGGTCAGGGTTCGAGGATAGCAATCAGCCCCAGCATTTT.

The chain uses TRBV7-8 and TRBJ2-5, with 7 bases that match TRBD2. Trimming cost V 3 bases and J 5 bases; bases outside gene matches: 3. From germline, CDR1 is SGHVS and CDR2 FQNEAQ. This CDR3 spans 13 amino acids. The CDR3 DNA follows: TGTGCCAGCAGCTTCAGCGGGGTGGAGACCCAGTACTTC. It is translated as CASSFSGVETQYF.

The V gene is TRBV27, the J gene TRBJ1-2; no reliable D call. The CDR3 is 13 residues long. CDR1 is MNHEY and CDR2 is SMNVEV in the germline V gene (reference sequence). The ends were cut back, 8 bases at V and 0 bases at J, with 10 bases in the middle. The CDR3 spells CASGVGANYGYTF. DNA for the CDR3: TGTGCCAGCGGAGTCGGAGCTAACTATGGCTACACCTTC.

This clone was detected only once. The chain is built from TRBV7-9 and TRBJ2-1; D call uncertain. V lost 5 bases, J lost 5 bases, and 4 bases lay in between. Germline CDR1 SEHNR, CDR2 FQNEAQ (reference sequence). The CDR3 is 11 amino acids. The CDR3 spells CASSQNNEQFF. The CDR3 region has the DNA TGTGCCAGCAGCCAGAACAATGAGCAGTTCTTC.

The rearrangement joins TRBV6-2 or TRBV6-3 to TRBJ2-1, with D maybe TRBD2 (5 bases). The CDR3 covers 11 residues. CDR1 is MNHEY and CDR2 is SVGEGT in the germline V gene. The V and J ends lost 5 bases and 10 bases respectively, with 9 bases between them. Here the CDR3 reads CASSLSVEQFF. The CDR3 coding sequence is TGTGCCAGCAGTCTTAGCGTCGAGCAGTTCTTC.

The genes are TRBV27 and TRBJ2-5, with TRBD2 identical over 12 bases. The CDR3 runs 16 residues. J gave up 4 bases and V 2 bases, and 5 bases lay outside the gene matches. Germline-derived CDR1 and CDR2 are MNHEY and SMNVEV (reference sequence). Here the CDR3 reads CASSLASGGGRETQYF. CDR3 coding DNA: TGTGCCAGCAGTTTAGCTAGCGGGGGGGGTAGAGAGACCCAGTACTTC.

V usage is TRBV7-2 and J usage is TRBJ2-1; 8 positions agree with TRBD1. The V segment lost 5 bases and the J segment 4 bases; nucleotides outside the gene matches: 7. Germline V gives CDR1 SGHTA, CDR2 FQGNSA. The CDR3 runs 15 residues. The DNA of the CDR3 is TGTGCCAGCAGCGGACGGACAGGGCCTTACAATGAGCAGTTCTTC. It is translated as CASSGRTGPYNEQFF.

This chain joins TRBV7-2 and TRBJ1-5, with a tentative D call TRBD1 (5 bases). From germline, CDR1 is SGHTA and CDR2 FQGNSA. The ends were cut back, 1 base at V and 2 bases at J, with 9 bases in the middle. This CDR3 has 15 residues. CDR3 amino acids: CASSLGRGGNQPQHF. The DNA of the CDR3 is TGTGCCAGCAGCTTAGGAAGGGGTGGCAATCAGCCCCAGCATTTT. The complete variable domain, with remaining parts taken from reference TRBV7-2 and TRBJ1-5, reads GAGVSQSPSNKVTEKGKDVELRCDPISGHTALYWYRQSLGQGLEFLIYFQGNSAPDKSGLPSDRFSAERTGGSVSTLTIQRTQQEDSAVYLCASSLGRGGNQPQHFGDGTRLSIL.

CDR3 residues: CASIQRGSYNEQFF. The CDR3, as DNA: TGTGCCAGCATCCAACGGGGTTCCTACAATGAGCAGTTCTTC. The V call is TRBV19, the J call TRBJ2-1; D might be TRBD2 (5 bases). V lost 9 bases and J 1 base, leaving 13 bases between the germline ends. Germline CDR1 reads LNHDA; CDR2 reads SQIVND (reference sequence). The CDR3 covers 14 residues.

The genes are TRBV2 and TRBJ1-2; D is undetermined. This CDR3 contains 12 residues. Germline-derived CDR1 and CDR2 are SNHLY and FYNNEI. Trimming shortened V by 10 bases and J by 1 base, and 10 bases separated the two germline ends. CDR3 nucleotides: TGTGCCAATACAGATAATAACTATGGCTACACCTTC. Translation gives CANTDNNYGYTF.

J is TRBJ1-1 and V is TRBV2, with 10 bases identical to TRBD1. Germline assignment: CDR1 SNHLY and CDR2 FYNNEI. The CDR3 has 12 residues. V dropped 6 bases and J dropped 13; count of bases not matched to a gene: 8. This CDR3 is CASRGTGAVGFF. The DNA of the CDR3 is TGTGCCAGCAGGGGGACAGGGGCGGTCGGTTTCTTT.

This chain joins TRBV2 and TRBJ2-3; perhaps TRBD2 as D (6 bases). The CDR3 is 14 residues long. The V gene lost 8 bases and the J gene lost 3 bases, with 15 bases spanning the gap. Germline V gene lookup returns CDR1 SNHLY and CDR2 FYNNEI. The CDR3 spells CASGRGYETDTQYF. CDR3 coding DNA: TGTGCCAGCGGTCGGGGGTATGAAACAGATACGCAGTATTTT.

The V and J genes are TRBV4-1 and TRBJ2-1; D ambiguous. The CDR3 runs 15 residues. The germline CDR1 and CDR2 sequences are MGHRA and YSYEKL. The germline V and J ends were trimmed by 6 bases and 7 bases, with 19 bases remaining between them. The CDR3 coding sequence is TGCGCCAGCAGAGGTCCAAGTGGATGGAGTAATGAGCAGTTCTTC. This gives the protein CASRGPSGWSNEQFF.

This clone occurred once. V usage is TRBV7-8 and J usage is TRBJ2-2; tentative D call: TRBD2 (6 bases). With 2 bases removed from V and 1 base from J, the gap between germline ends came to 8 bases. The germline V gene encodes CDR1 SGHVS and CDR2 FQNEAQ. This CDR3 has 15 amino acids. The CDR3 sequence is CASSLWGGNTGELFF. The CDR3 nucleotides are TGTGCCAGCAGCTTATGGGGAGGGAACACCGGGGAGCTGTTTTTT.

This clone occurred a few times. The chain uses TRBV14 and TRBJ2-2; no firm D call. This CDR3 is 17 amino acids long. Trimming removed 2 bases at V and 2 bases at J, with 15 bases between. Germline assignment: CDR1 SGHDN and CDR2 FVKESK. CDR3 DNA: TGTGCCAGCAGCCAATATTTGTCGGGTATCAACACCGGGGAGCTGTTTTTT. This translates into CASSQYLSGINTGELFF.

Note on this clone: The junction departs from germline at one end; a sequencing error may be responsible. This chain joins TRBV11-3 and TRBJ2-3; TRBD2 might be the D (5 bases). Per the germline V gene, CDR1 is SGHNT and CDR2 is YENEEA. The CDR3 totals 14 residues. The CDR3 nucleotides are TGTGCCAGCAGCTTAACGGGGAGCACTGATACGCAGTATTTT. This sequence encodes CASSLTGSTDTQYF.

The genes are TRBV19 and TRBJ2-3, with 9 bases identical to TRBD2. Germline values: CDR1 LNHDA, CDR2 SQIVND (reference sequence). The CDR3 length is 14 residues. Trimming removed 6 bases from V and 2 bases from J; junction bases left unmatched: 3. The CDR3 DNA sequence: TGTGCCAGTAGCGTAGCGGGGGTCACAGATACGCAGTATTTT. It codes for CASSVAGVTDTQYF.

This chain uses TRBV2 with TRBJ1-1, with TRBD1 matching 7 bases. Losses at the gene ends were 5 bases for V and 1 base for J; bases not matched to a gene: 7. CDR3 length equals 15 residues. Germline CDR1 SNHLY, CDR2 FYNNEI. The CDR3 DNA reads as TGTGCCAGCAGTAGACAGGGAGGATCGAACACTGAAGCTTTCTTT. Amino acids: CASSRQGGSNTEAFF.

This rearrangement joins TRBV19 to TRBJ2-1; D might be TRBD1 (5 bases). In germline, CDR1 is LNHDA, CDR2 SQIVND (reference sequence). V lost 4 bases and J 4 bases, leaving 14 bases between the germline ends. The CDR3 is 15 amino acids. The CDR3 DNA is TGTGCCAGTAGTAGAGGACAACCTCAATACAATGAGCAGTTCTTC. Protein sequence: CASSRGQPQYNEQFF.

The V gene is TRBV10-3, the J gene TRBJ1-1, with a tentative D call TRBD1 (6 bases). CDR3 length equals 12 residues. The V and J ends lost 11 bases and 5 bases respectively, with 15 bases between them. CDR1 is ENHRY and CDR2 is SYGVKD in the germline V gene. The CDR3 loop reads CASAGAGTEAFF. CDR3 bases: TGTGCCTCGGCAGGGGCAGGGACTGAAGCTTTCTTT.

This clone was seen a single time. V usage is TRBV28 and J usage is TRBJ1-5, with D possibly matching TRBD1 (5 bases). The V end lost 3 bases, the J end lost 0 bases, and 9 bases lay between the germline ends. This CDR3 has 15 residues. Looked up from germline, CDR1 is MDHEN and CDR2 is SYDVKM. The DNA of the CDR3 is TGTGCCAGCAGTTTCGGAGGGACTAGCAATCAGCCCCAGCATTTT. Amino acids: CASSFGGTSNQPQHF. The full variable domain, with the rest looked up from reference TRBV28 and TRBJ1-5, is DVKVTQSSRYLVKRTGEKVFLECVQDMDHENMFWYRQDPGLGLRLIYFSYDVKMKEKGDIPEGYSVSREKKERFSLILESASTNQTSMYLCASSFGGTSNQPQHFGDGTRLSIL.

This clone was counted a single time. A much larger clone sits a single nucleotide away, making a read error possible. Other DNA sequences of this sample code for an identical CDR3. The chain's CDR3 is CASSLDGGGTDTQYF. The CDR3 DNA reads as TGCGCCAGCAGCTTGGACGGGGGGGGCACAGATACGCAGTATTTT. The V gene is TRBV5-1, the J gene TRBJ2-3; 8 bases match TRBD2. The CDR3 extends over 15 amino acids. Looked up from germline, CDR1 is SGHRS and CDR2 is YFSETQ. The V and J ends lost 0 bases and 1 base, in that order; junction bases with no gene match: 1. The full variable domain, completed using reference TRBV5-1 and TRBJ2-3, is KAGVTQTPRYLIKTRGQQVTLSCSPISGHRSVSWYQQTPGQGLQFLFEYFSETQRNKGNFPGRFSGRQFSNSRSEMNVSTLELGDSALYLCASSLDGGGTDTQYFGPGTRLTVL.